This T cell receptor (beta chain) stems from a study of T-cell reconstitution after alpha-beta-depleted transplantation in children. Germline assignment: CDR1 SGHRS and CDR2 YFSETQ. Trimming removed 0 bases from V and 3 bases from J, with 9 bases in between. The CDR3 has 14 amino acids. The library targeted TCRbeta and was prepared with unique molecular identifiers. TCRdb re-derived calls from the PCR reads in MiXCR, one entry per CDR3 protein. The sample has just under 550,000 distinct CDR3 sequences; around 20% are singletons. The chain is built from TRBV5-1 and TRBJ2-5, with unresolved D. This clonotype was obtained from a human donor who donated a stem cell graft to a child with acute lymphoblastic leukemia. Sequenced material: PBMCs from the stem cell graft donor, taken from the stem cell graft. CDR3 DNA: TGCGCCAGCAGCTTGGAAGTCTCCGAAGAGACCCAGTACTTC. This encodes CASSLEVSEETQYF.